The T cell receptor beta chain described here comes from a study of blood T cell repertoires in COVID-19. This CDR3 has 14 amino acids. V lost 5 bases, J lost 4 bases, and 5 bases stayed unmatched. Germline-derived CDR1 and CDR2 are MNHEY and SMNVEV (reference sequence). Using immunoSEQ multiplex PCR, the repertoire was profiled, and TCRdb retains in-frame clones only, with some absent. Among about 58,000 clones listed, more than 80% were seen once. The receptor comes from a man in his fifties or sixties with COVID-19, enrolled during active disease. Input material: peripheral blood. The chain combines TRBV27 with TRBJ2-1, with 7 bases fitting TRBD1. The DNA for the CDR3 is TGTGCCAGCAGTCATAACAGGGGTTACAATGAGCAGTTCTTC. Encoded protein: CASSHNRGYNEQFF.